These T cell receptor beta chains were read from a single sample in a study of shared clonotypes between healthy human individuals. This table comes from immunoSEQ multiplex PCR, and its TCRdb copy is limited to in-frame clones, with some not included. The sample holds 2 million to 2.5 million clones, 92% seen once. The sequencing sample was made of naive CD4+ T cells from PBMCs. The source is a man aged 18 to 29 in good health. Some clones in this sample may be carry-over from other donors' samples. Both conserved end residues are part of each CDR3. A D gene is named only where the DNA matches it firmly. Clone size is stated in some rows and not others, as once, few, many or a class when expanded.

NA	NA	TRBV7-8	TRBJ1-1	CASSTRGGAFF	TGTGCCAGCAGCACCCGTGGTGGAGCTTTCTTT
once	TRBD1	TRBV27	TRBJ2-5	CASSNRRTGAPSIQTQYF	TGTGCCAGCAGTAACAGAAGGACAGGGGCCCCCTCGATACAGACCCAGTACTTC
once	NA	TRBV11-3	TRBJ2-3	CASSPARSTDTQYF	TGTGCCAGCAGCCCGGCCCGCTCCACAGATACGCAGTATTTT
few	TRBD2	TRBV10-3	TRBJ2-2	CAISESVLAGWDGELFF	TGTGCCATCAGTGAGTCGGTTCTAGCGGGATGGGACGGGGAGCTGTTTTTT
once	TRBD1	TRBV6-1	TRBJ2-3	CASSPDRVYTDTQYF	TGTGCCAGCAGCCCTGACAGGGTTTACACAGATACGCAGTATTTT
NA	TRBD2	TRBV6-4	TRBJ2-6	CASSDREAGANVLTF	TGTGCCAGCAGTGACCGGGAGGCGGGGGCCAACGTCCTGACTTTC
NA	NA	TRBV7-7	TRBJ2-7	CASSPSLGAHEQYF	TGTGCCAGCAGCCCCTCTCTGGGAGCTCACGAGCAGTACTTC
NA	TRBD1	TRBV11-2	TRBJ1-3	CASSYLRDRRNTIYF	TGTGCCAGCAGCTACCTCCGGGACAGGAGAAACACCATATATTTT
NA	NA	TRBV29-1	TRBJ1-1	CSVARGLMNTEAFF	TGCAGCGTTGCTCGGGGGCTCATGAACACTGAAGCTTTCTTT
NA	TRBD1	TRBV7-9	TRBJ1-1	CASSLQQGAAEAFF	TGTGCCAGCAGCCTCCAACAGGGGGCCGCTGAAGCTTTCTTT
NA	NA	TRBV6-1	TRBJ2-3	CASQPSQGREDTQYF	TGTGCCAGCCAGCCATCACAGGGGAGGGAAGATACGCAGTATTTT
NA	NA	TRBV7-2	TRBJ1-5	CASSFGRGNQPQHF	TGTGCCAGCAGCTTTGGCAGGGGAAATCAGCCCCAGCATTTT
once	NA	TRBV5-8	TRBJ1-5	CASSLSTKPQHF	TGTGCCAGCAGCTTAAGTACGAAACCCCAGCATTTT
few	NA	TRBV7-9	TRBJ1-1	CASTRGNMNTEAFF	TGTGCCAGCACCCGGGGAAATATGAACACTGAAGCTTTCTTT
NA	NA	TRBV28	TRBJ2-2	CASSFLFGSAPGELFF	TGTGCCAGCAGTTTTTTATTCGGGAGTGCCCCCGGGGAGCTGTTTTTT
NA	NA	TRBV5-8	TRBJ1-2	CASSPGISYGYTF	TGTGCCAGCAGCCCCGGGATTTCCTATGGCTACACCTTC
NA	TRBD1	TRBV19	TRBJ1-2	CASSSRRGLDYTF	TGTGCCAGTAGTTCCCGCAGGGGGCTAGACTACACCTTC
NA	TRBD2	TRBV13	TRBJ2-6	CASSPGPGTTGANVLTF	TGTGCCAGCAGCCCGGGGCCAGGGACTACTGGGGCCAACGTCCTGACTTTC
NA	TRBD1	TRBV5-1	TRBJ2-3	CASSLVGGQGADTQYF	TGCGCCAGCAGCTTGGTTGGCGGACAGGGAGCCGATACGCAGTATTTT
NA	NA	TRBV7-8	TRBJ1-5	CASTQQTGNQPQHF	TGTGCCAGCACCCAACAGACAGGAAATCAGCCCCAGCATTTT
NA	TRBD2	TRBV7-8	TRBJ2-5	CASSWSNTGGETQYF	TGTGCCAGCAGCTGGTCTAATACGGGAGGAGAGACCCAGTACTTC
few	TRBD2	TRBV4-2	TRBJ2-7	CASSPQTSGPDEQYF	TGTGCCAGCAGCCCTCAGACTAGCGGGCCCGACGAGCAGTACTTC
NA	TRBD1	TRBV30	TRBJ2-5	CAWKGQGAEAQYF	TGTGCCTGGAAGGGACAGGGGGCTGAAGCCCAGTACTTC